A single sample is the source of the 19 T cell receptor beta chains below, sequenced in a study of vaccination and CD4 T cells after COVID-19. Indicated treatment: approximately 11-day PBMC culture with coronavirus spike peptide pools or control peptides (ViraFEST assay). Sequenced with the Oncomine TCR Beta short-read assay was DNA taken from cultured CD4+ T cells. TCRdb fed the PCR reads into MiXCR, producing one record per CDR3 protein. Of 20,000 to 25,000 distinct CDR3 sequences listed, 50% are singletons. Their antigens are not known. The specimen sequenced was CD4+ T cells from blood, cultured in vitro. The receptors stem from a human donor who had recovered from COVID-19.

The rearrangement joins TRBV5-4 to TRBJ2-2, with TRBD1 as a possible D gene (6 bases). Trimming stripped 4 bases from V and 0 bases from J, with 10 bases between. The CDR3 is made up of 15 amino acids. Per the germline V gene, CDR1 is SGHNT and CDR2 is YYREEE (reference sequence). DNA for the CDR3: TGTGCCAGCAGCCAAACAGGGACGAACACCGGGGAGCTGTTTTTT. Its protein product is CASSQTGTNTGELFF.

The CDR3 spells CASRGTGQALEYF. The CDR3 DNA reads as TGTGCCAGCAGGGGTACGGGACAGGCCCTCGAGTACTTC. The V gene is TRBV2, the J gene TRBJ2-5; 8 bases fit TRBD1. With 6 bases clipped from V and 12 bases from J, the junction kept 12 bases outside the gene matches. The germline V gene encodes CDR1 SNHLY and CDR2 FYNNEI. The CDR3 extends over 13 amino acids.

The V call is TRBV18, the J call TRBJ1-6, with TRBD1 matching over 9 bases. CDR3 length: 15 residues. CDR1 and CDR2 from the germline V gene are KGHSH and LQKENI. V was clipped by 3 bases and J by 8 bases; unmatched bases: 5. The CDR3 DNA reads TGTGCCAGCTCACCTGCGGGACAGGGAGATTCACCCCTCCACTTT. It encodes CASSPAGQGDSPLHF. Combining the CDR3 with reference TRBV18 and TRBJ1-6 gives the whole variable domain NAGVMQNPRHLVRRRGQEARLRCSPMKGHSHVYWYRQLPEEGLKFMVYLQKENIIDESGMPKERFSAEFPKEGPSILRIQQVVRGDSAAYFCASSPAGQGDSPLHFGNGTRLTVT.

The V gene is TRBV10-1, the J gene TRBJ1-3, with no clear D. The germline CDR1 and CDR2 sequences are WNHNN and SYGVQD (reference sequence). CDR3 length equals 13 residues. V lost 4 bases and J lost 1, with 5 bases in between. The CDR3 region is CASSATSGNTIYF. In nucleotides, the CDR3 is TGCGCCAGCAGTGCGACGTCTGGAAACACCATATATTTT.

The chain combines TRBV6-1 with TRBJ1-1; TRBD1 aligns across 8 bases. Unmatched junction bases numbered 7, after V lost 6 bases and J lost 1 base. Germline V lookup: CDR1 MNHNS, CDR2 SASEGT. CDR3 length equals 15 residues. The CDR3 here is CASSQYGQGNTEAFF. CDR3 coding DNA: TGTGCCAGCAGCCAATATGGACAGGGGAACACTGAAGCTTTCTTT.

V and J are TRBV19 and TRBJ1-2; D remains ambiguous. Germline lookup yields CDR1 LNHDA and CDR2 SQIVND (reference sequence). V lost 6 bases to trimming and J lost 1 base, with 12 bases between them. CDR3 length equals 14 residues. The CDR3 is CASSAHNFNYGYTF. CDR3 nucleotides: TGTGCCAGTAGCGCACACAACTTTAACTATGGCTACACCTTC.

The genes are TRBV7-8 and TRBJ1-2, with a possible D match to TRBD1 (5 bases). Trimming pared 3 bases from V and 2 bases from J, leaving 13 bases between. The CDR3 runs to 15 residues. Germline V lookup: CDR1 SGHVS, CDR2 FQNEAQ. CDR3 bases: TGTGCCAGCAGCTTCGGGACGGTGCTCAACTATGGCTACACCTTC. It is translated as CASSFGTVLNYGYTF.

This clonotype is judged medium-sized. The CDR3 spells CATSKGRNYEQYF. Here the CDR3 DNA reads TGTGCCACCAGCAAAGGACGGAACTACGAGCAGTACTTC. The chain employs TRBV15 and TRBJ2-7; D unresolved. This CDR3 contains 13 residues. Germline V gene data show CDR1 as LNHNV and CDR2 as YYDKDF (reference sequence). Trimming removed 4 bases from V and 3 bases from J, with 10 bases in between.

This chain joins TRBV7-9 and TRBJ2-7; 7 positions match TRBD2. The germline CDR1 and CDR2 sequences are SEHNR and FQNEAQ (reference sequence). This CDR3 is built from 15 residues. The V and J ends lost 5 bases and 6 bases, in that order; junction bases with no gene match: 13. The CDR3, as DNA: TGTGCCAGCAGCCTCCTTAGCGGTGTAGCGGGCGAGCAGTACTTC. Its translation is CASSLLSGVAGEQYF.

The CDR3 region has the DNA TGTGCCAGCAGCCCGACAGGGTTGGTAGGAAACACTGAAGCTTTCTTT. This translates into CASSPTGLVGNTEAFF. This rearrangement joins TRBV12-3 or TRBV12-4 to TRBJ1-1; 7 bases fit TRBD1. The CDR3 is made up of 16 amino acids. Trimming removed 6 bases from V and 2 bases from J; junction bases left unmatched: 12.

The chain links TRBV24-1 to TRBJ2-7; the D gene is possibly TRBD1 (5 bases). Germline CDR1 and CDR2: KGHDR and SFDVKD. This CDR3 has 13 amino acids. Trimming stripped 9 bases from V and 3 bases from J, with 14 bases between. DNA of the CDR3: TGTGCCACCGGGGCCGAGAACCGCTACGAGCAGTACTTC. Translated, it gives CATGAENRYEQYF.

The chain's CDR3 is CATSDMGQGTETQYF. CDR3 bases: TGTGCCACCAGTGATATGGGACAGGGGACAGAGACCCAGTACTTC. J is TRBJ2-5 and V is TRBV24-1; TRBD1 matches 10 bases. The J segment lost 4 bases and the V segment lost 3 bases, leaving 4 bases of the junction unmatched. CDR1 and CDR2 from the germline V gene are KGHDR and SFDVKD. This CDR3 spans 15 amino acids.

This clonotype was observed a few times. The V and J genes are TRBV19 and TRBJ1-1, with a tentative D call TRBD1 (6 bases). V was pared by 8 bases and J by 5 bases, with 21 bases between. Per germline, CDR1 LNHDA and CDR2 SQIVND (reference sequence). The CDR3 is made up of 15 amino acids. The CDR3 spells CASQSPGAPSTEAFF. CDR3 DNA: TGTGCCAGTCAGTCTCCAGGGGCCCCCAGTACTGAAGCTTTCTTT.

This chain links TRBV2 with TRBJ1-1, with D perhaps matching TRBD1 (6 bases). CDR3 size: 14 residues. Between the trimmed V and J ends, which lost 3 bases and 1 base, there was a span of 9 bases. Germline values: CDR1 SNHLY, CDR2 FYNNEI. CDR3 sequence: CASSDGGANTEAFF. CDR3 DNA: TGTGCCAGCAGTGATGGGGGGGCGAACACTGAAGCTTTCTTT.

This chain uses TRBV6-2 or TRBV6-3 with TRBJ1-2; 8 bases are a match to TRBD1. CDR1 is MNHEY, CDR2 SVGEGT, per germline. Unmatched junction bases numbered 4, after V lost 5 bases and J lost 2 bases. This CDR3 has 14 residues. CDR3 in amino acids: CASSLQGANYGYTF. The CDR3 DNA reads TGTGCCAGCAGTCTTCAGGGGGCAAACTATGGCTACACCTTC.

J is TRBJ1-2 and V is TRBV12-3 or TRBV12-4; no firm D call. The CDR3 is 13 amino acids. V shed 3 bases and J shed 0 bases, with 5 bases lying between them. The CDR3 region has the DNA TGTGCCAGCAGTTTTGGCCCTAACTATGGCTACACCTTC. Its translation is CASSFGPNYGYTF.

The chain joins TRBV4-2 to TRBJ2-2, with D perhaps matching TRBD1 (6 bases). Looked up from germline, CDR1 is LGHNA and CDR2 is YNFKEQ. V gave up 2 bases and J gave up 7 bases, with 11 bases separating them. This CDR3 region has 14 residues. In DNA, the CDR3 is TGTGCCAGCAGCCAACGACAGGTTAGCGGGGAGCTGTTTTTT. It encodes CASSQRQVSGELFF.

The CDR3 spells CATSEGRGLSTEAFF. CDR3 DNA sequence: TGTGCCACCAGTGAAGGTAGGGGGCTTTCTACTGAAGCTTTCTTT. This chain connects TRBV24-1 to TRBJ1-1, with 7 positions matching TRBD1. V was clipped by 4 bases and J by 5 bases; unmatched bases: 9. The CDR3 consists of 15 residues. Germline CDR1 reads KGHDR; CDR2 reads SFDVKD.

The gene calls are TRBV29-1 and TRBJ1-3, with D perhaps TRBD1 (6 bases). The germline V gene has CDR1 SQVTM and CDR2 ANQGSEA. The V end was cut by 4 bases, the J end by 2 bases, with 15 bases between. The CDR3 totals 15 residues. The CDR3 is CSVAGEGGAGNTIYF. In nucleotides, the CDR3 is TGCAGCGTTGCAGGGGAGGGGGGGGCTGGAAACACCATATATTTT.